The TCR beta chain described here comes from a study of CD8 T cells in ankylosing spondylitis. TCRdb recomputed calls from the 5' RACE reads with MiXCR, one row per CDR3 protein. In the table there are approximately 150,000 distinct CDR3 sequences, more than 40% of which are singletons. The sample taken for sequencing was synovial fluid, either unsorted or a sorted T cell fraction (not recorded which). This clonotype originated in a male donor with ankylosing spondylitis.

CDR3 protein: CASRPRGESEKLFF. CDR3 sequence (DNA): TGTGCCAGCAGGCCCAGGGGTGAGAGTGAAAAACTGTTTTTT. The chain carries TRBV6-1 and TRBJ1-4, with D possibly being TRBD1 (6 bases). The CDR3 is 14 amino acids. The V and J ends lost 6 bases and 7 bases respectively, with 15 bases between them. Germline lookup yields CDR1 MNHNS and CDR2 SASEGT.